These T cell receptor beta chains were read from a single sample in a study of blood T cell repertoires in COVID-19. Sequencing used immunoSEQ multiplex PCR; TCRdb keeps in-frame clones, though not all of them. The data show 150,000 to 200,000 clones, approximately 81% seen once. What was sequenced was peripheral blood. These receptors all come from a woman aged 70 to 79 with COVID-19, enrolled during active disease. The CDR3 runs from the conserved cysteine through the conserved F or W. D genes are given only for firm matches. Clone size is not always given. Where it is, it says once, few, many or a class for expanded clones.

V gene	clone size	J gene	D gene	CDR3 protein	CDR3 DNA
TRBV6-6	.	TRBJ1-2	TRBD1	CASSTLTGTYGYTF	TGTGCCAGCTCGACGTTGACAGGGACATATGGCTACACCTTC
TRBV5-6	few	TRBJ1-1	.	CASSLPPGNTEAFF	TGTGCCAGCAGCTTGCCCCCGGGGAACACTGAAGCTTTCTTT
TRBV6-5	.	TRBJ1-2	TRBD1	CASSLGQLYGYTF	TGTGCCAGCAGTTTGGGACAGCTTTATGGCTACACCTTC
TRBV4-1	.	TRBJ1-5	.	CASSQEEAGQPQHF	TGCGCCAGCAGCCAAGAGGAGGCCGGTCAGCCCCAGCATTTT
TRBV9	.	TRBJ1-1	TRBD1	CASSPGTGGGRTEAFF	TGTGCCAGCAGCCCCGGGACAGGGGGGGGACGGACTGAAGCTTTCTTT
TRBV2	few	TRBJ1-1	.	CASSETTGYTEAFF	TGTGCCAGCAGTGAGACAACAGGGTACACTGAAGCTTTCTTT
TRBV7-2	.	TRBJ1-2	.	CASSFGGTSYGYTF	TGTGCCAGCAGCTTTGGAGGGACCTCCTATGGCTACACCTTC
TRBV6-1	few	TRBJ2-5	.	CASSEQVSGKETQYF	TGTGCCAGCAGTGAACAGGTCAGCGGAAAAGAGACCCAGTACTTC
TRBV19	.	TRBJ2-1	TRBD1	CASSIGQGHNEQFF	TGTGCCAGTAGTATAGGACAGGGACATAATGAGCAGTTCTTC
TRBV15	.	TRBJ2-7	.	CATSRGEMVEQYF	TGTGCCACCAGCAGAGGAGAGATGGTCGAGCAGTACTTC
TRBV11-3	.	TRBJ1-6	.	CASSSYRDSPLHF	TGTGCCAGCAGCTCCTACAGGGATTCACCCCTCCACTTT
TRBV27	.	TRBJ2-7	TRBD2	CASSLAGGEQYF	TGTGCCAGCAGTTTAGCGGGAGGCGAGCAGTACTTC
TRBV5-1	.	TRBJ2-5	.	CASSLEEGTGETQYF	TGCGCCAGCAGCTTGGAAGAGGGTACAGGGGAGACCCAGTACTTC
TRBV19	.	TRBJ2-3	.	CASSIRGGPGYF	TGTGCCAGTAGTATCCGCGGGGGCCCCGGCTATTTT
TRBV5-4	.	TRBJ2-1	.	CASSFTDYNEQFF	TGTGCCAGCAGCTTTACAGATTACAATGAGCAGTTCTTC
TRBV30	.	TRBJ2-2	.	CAWRRETPGELFF	TGTGCCTGGAGGCGGGAAACCCCCGGGGAGCTGTTTTTT